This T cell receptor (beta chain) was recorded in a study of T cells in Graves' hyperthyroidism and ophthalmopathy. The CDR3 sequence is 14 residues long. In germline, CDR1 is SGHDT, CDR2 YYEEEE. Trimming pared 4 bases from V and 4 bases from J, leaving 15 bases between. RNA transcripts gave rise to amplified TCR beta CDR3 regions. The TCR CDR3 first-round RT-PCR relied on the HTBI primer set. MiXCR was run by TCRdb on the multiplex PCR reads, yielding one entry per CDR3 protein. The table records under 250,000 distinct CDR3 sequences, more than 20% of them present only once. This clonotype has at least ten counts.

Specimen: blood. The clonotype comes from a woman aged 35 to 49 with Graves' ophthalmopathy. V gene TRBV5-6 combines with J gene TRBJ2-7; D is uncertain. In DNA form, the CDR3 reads TGTGCCAGCAGCCCCCTCCTAACCCCTTACGAGCAGTACTTC. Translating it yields CASSPLLTPYEQYF.